Following are 31 T cell receptor beta chains from one sample sequenced in a study of human T cells and chemical hapten exposure. Noted time point: pre-sensitization, week 0. The sample's treatment: therapeutic diphenylcyclopropenone sensitization with weekly scalp DPC. Before extraction, the whole blood was not fractionated, and total RNA was taken from it. TCRdb re-analysed the RACE reads in MiXCR, keeping a single row per CDR3 protein. The sample includes tens of thousands of distinct CDR3 sequences, approximately 9.5% of them seen just once. Sequencing used whole blood, obtained in connection with sensitization to the hapten diphenylcyclopropenone (DPC). The receptors shown here come from a woman aged 30 to 39 with alopecia areata. Some clones in this sample may be carry-over from other donors' samples.

This clonotype has just a few counts. This chain uses TRBV12-3 or TRBV12-4 with TRBJ1-1; D is possibly TRBD1 (6 bases). V lost 6 bases and J lost 8, with 19 bases in between. The CDR3 consists of 14 residues. CDR3 coding DNA: TGTGCCAGCAGGACGTCGGGACACCTCGTAGAAGCTTTCTTT. Translating gives CASRTSGHLVEAFF.

This clonotype was counted a single time. The chain couples TRBV6-5 to TRBJ1-1; weak D call: TRBD1 (6 bases). The CDR3 extends over 15 amino acids. V was clipped by 0 bases and J by 4 bases, with 12 bases between them. Germline CDR1 MNHEY, CDR2 SVGAGI. For the CDR3, the DNA is TGTGCCAGCAGTTACTCTCCAGGGGTGGGCACTGAAGCTTTCTTT. This gives the protein CASSYSPGVGTEAFF.

This clonotype was recorded many times. CDR3 nucleotide sequence: TGTGCCAGCAGCGTGACAGGGGGCGGGTCAGATACGCAGTATTTT. This gives the protein CASSVTGGGSDTQYF. The J gene is TRBJ2-3, the V gene TRBV5-4, with 10 bases aligning to TRBD1. Germline assignment: CDR1 SGHNT and CDR2 YYREEE (reference sequence). J gave up 4 bases and V 4 bases, and 6 bases lay outside the gene matches. This CDR3 comprises 15 residues.

The V gene is TRBV11-2, the J gene TRBJ2-7, with D hard to call. Germline-derived CDR1 and CDR2 are SGHAT and FQNNGV. Trimming stripped 5 bases from V and 1 base from J, with 9 bases between. The CDR3 consists of 13 residues. CDR3 nucleotide sequence: TGTGCCAGCAGCGGCGTTCGGTCCTACGAGCAGTACTTC. It is translated as CASSGVRSYEQYF.

Only a few counts were recorded for this clonotype. The gene calls are TRBV6-6 and TRBJ1-1; no clear D gene. Germline CDR1 and CDR2: MNHNY and SVGAGI (reference sequence). V was pared by 1 base and J by 6 bases, with 6 bases between. The CDR3 totals 12 residues. The CDR3 DNA follows: TGTGCCAGCAGTTACTTCGCCGCTGAAGCTTTCTTT. Its translation is CASSYFAAEAFF.

This clonotype was counted between two and nine times. This chain joins TRBV7-9 and TRBJ2-3; possibly TRBD1 for D (5 bases). Trimming took 5 bases from V and 9 from J, leaving 12 bases between them. This CDR3 has 12 amino acids. Germline V gene sequence: CDR1 SEHNR, CDR2 FQNEAQ (reference sequence). CDR3 amino acids: CASSDDRETQYF. DNA for the CDR3: TGTGCCAGCAGCGACGACAGAGAGACGCAGTATTTT.

The CDR3 here is CASSPDFLGHNQPQHF. The DNA of the CDR3 is TGTGCCAGCTCACCTGACTTTTTAGGCCACAATCAGCCCCAGCATTTT. The chain couples TRBV18 to TRBJ1-5; D remains unclear. CDR3 length equals 16 residues. V was trimmed by 3 bases and J by 3 bases, leaving 15 bases between them. CDR1 is KGHSH and CDR2 is LQKENI in the germline V gene.

This clonotype came up many times. The V gene is TRBV12-3 or TRBV12-4, the J gene TRBJ1-1; tentatively, D is TRBD1 (5 bases). CDR3 length: 14 amino acids. Trimming left V 8 bases short and J 1 base short, with 14 bases between. The chain's CDR3 is CASARGRQNTEAFF. The DNA of the CDR3 is TGTGCCAGCGCTAGGGGACGGCAGAACACTGAAGCTTTCTTT.

This clonotype was found many times. Compared with germline, one end of the junction differs, possibly owing to a read error. The rearrangement uses TRBV29-1 and TRBJ1-2, with 7 bases that match TRBD1. The germline V gene encodes CDR1 SQVTM and CDR2 ANQGSEA. This CDR3 spans 10 amino acids. The DNA for the CDR3 is TGCAGCGTGGGGACAGCTACCCCTGAATTC. Its translation is CSVGTATPEF.

In its sample, this clonotype was seen a few times. This sequence joins TRBV2 and TRBJ2-3; D ambiguous. The CDR3 is 12 amino acids. V gave up 4 bases and J gave up 0 bases, with 2 bases separating them. Looked up from germline, CDR1 is SNHLY and CDR2 is FYNNEI. The DNA of the CDR3 is TGTGCCAGCAGTGTAAGCACAGATACGCAGTATTTT. Its protein is CASSVSTDTQYF.

The chain couples TRBV19 to TRBJ2-7, with TRBD1 identical over 10 bases. Germline V gives CDR1 LNHDA, CDR2 SQIVND (reference sequence). CDR3 length: 14 amino acids. V gave up 5 bases and J gave up 6 bases; unmatched junction bases: 7. This CDR3 reads CASSSGTGAREQYF. The CDR3, as DNA: TGTGCCAGTAGTTCCGGGACAGGGGCCCGCGAGCAGTACTTC.

This clonotype was seen a few times. This chain joins TRBV29-1 and TRBJ2-7, with 7 bases identical to TRBD1. The CDR3 extends over 13 amino acids. The germline V gene has CDR1 SQVTM and CDR2 ANQGSEA. The V gene end was trimmed by 6 bases and the J gene end by 4 bases; junction bases not matched to a gene: 9. The CDR3 region has the DNA TGCAGCGTCACCCTACAGGGGCCATACGAGCAGTACTTC. It translates to CSVTLQGPYEQYF.

This clonotype was seen only a few times. The chain combines TRBV5-5 with TRBJ2-5; maybe TRBD2 (5 bases). The germline gives CDR1 SGHKS, CDR2 YYEKEE (reference sequence). CDR3 length: 16 amino acids. The ends were cut back, 4 bases at V and 5 bases at J, with 21 bases in the middle. CDR3 sequence (DNA): TGTGCCAGCAGCCCGGAACTAGTGCCCCTATCGGAGACCCAGTACTTC. It specifies CASSPELVPLSETQYF.

Here the CDR3 reads CASSEGERTQYF. CDR3 DNA: TGTGCCAGCAGTGAAGGGGAGAGGACCCAGTACTTC. The chain joins TRBV2 to TRBJ2-5, with D perhaps TRBD2 (5 bases). The CDR3 extends over 12 amino acids. Germline V gives CDR1 SNHLY, CDR2 FYNNEI. The V end was cut by 1 base, the J end by 7 bases, with 7 bases between.

The rearrangement joins TRBV9 to TRBJ2-7; no reliable D call. The CDR3 has 15 residues. In germline, CDR1 is SGDLS, CDR2 YYNGEE. V lost 4 bases and J 1 base, leaving 15 bases between the germline ends. The CDR3 sequence: CASSPGDISSYEQYF. CDR3 sequence (DNA): TGTGCCAGCAGCCCCGGTGACATCTCTTCCTACGAGCAGTACTTC.

This chain links TRBV3-1 with TRBJ2-3; D unclear. The CDR3 contains 15 residues. CDR1 and CDR2 (germline): LGHDT, YNNKEL (reference sequence). V lost 4 bases, J lost 2 bases, and 13 bases lay in between. CDR3: CASSPPDQFTDTQYF. The CDR3 coding sequence is TGTGCCAGCAGCCCCCCTGACCAATTCACAGATACGCAGTATTTT.

This clonotype was picked up a small number of times. This chain joins TRBV20-1 and TRBJ2-3, with D uncertain. The germline gives CDR1 DFQATT, CDR2 SNEGSKA (reference sequence). This CDR3 comprises 13 residues. Deletions cut 3 bases from V and 1 base from J, with 8 bases between. The CDR3 coding sequence is TGCAGTGCTAGGCTCCTGGGCACAGATACGCAGTATTTT. This sequence encodes CSARLLGTDTQYF.

This clonotype was detected only a few times. The chain carries TRBV6-2 or TRBV6-3 and TRBJ2-1; D possibly corresponds to TRBD2 (5 bases). Trimming shortened V by 5 bases and J by 7 bases, and 18 bases separated the two germline ends. CDR1 is MNHEY and CDR2 is SVGEGT in the germline V gene. The CDR3 spans 15 residues. CDR3 nucleotide sequence: TGTGCCAGCAGTGGCACTACCGGTAGCGTTAATGAGCAGTTCTTC. It specifies CASSGTTGSVNEQFF.

This clonotype was detected ten times or more. The V gene is TRBV5-5, the J gene TRBJ1-1, with TRBD1 identical over 7 bases. The length of the CDR3 is 15 residues. Per germline, CDR1 SGHKS and CDR2 YYEKEE (reference sequence). Trimming removed 4 bases from V and 4 bases from J; junction bases left unmatched: 10. The CDR3 nucleotides read TGTGCCAGCAGCCCCACCAACAGGGGTGGCACTGAAGCTTTCTTT. This sequence encodes CASSPTNRGGTEAFF.

This clonotype was seen only a few times. The chain carries TRBV5-1 and TRBJ2-6, with 7 bases fitting TRBD2. CDR3 length equals 17 residues. Trimming cost V 0 bases and J 2 bases; bases outside gene matches: 5. CDR1 SGHRS and CDR2 YFSETQ come from the germline V gene. The CDR3 loop reads CASSLAGGTPGANVLTF. DNA of the CDR3: TGCGCCAGCAGCTTGGCCGGGGGGACGCCTGGGGCCAACGTCCTGACTTTC.

There are a few counts of this clonotype. CDR3 nucleotides: TGTGCCAGCAGTTTAGAAATGGGGGGCCCCAATGAGCAGTTCTTC. Residues: CASSLEMGGPNEQFF. The chain links TRBV12-3 or TRBV12-4 to TRBJ2-1; D may match TRBD1 or TRBD2 (6 bases each). The CDR3 sequence is 15 residues long. V lost 1 base to trimming and J lost 6 bases, with 13 bases between them.

This clonotype was found many times. The V gene is TRBV12-3 or TRBV12-4, the J gene TRBJ2-3, with 7 bases fitting TRBD2. V shed 6 bases, J shed 4 bases, and the junction held 13 bases outside the gene matches. The length of the CDR3 is 16 residues. As DNA, the CDR3 is TGTGCCAGCAGCTCTCAACCGGGACTACAATCAGATACGCAGTATTTT. It encodes CASSSQPGLQSDTQYF.

The DNA of the CDR3 is TGTGCCAGTAGTATACAGGACCCTAGCACAGATACGCAGTATTTT. Translating gives CASSIQDPSTDTQYF. The V gene is TRBV19, the J gene TRBJ2-3; D gene unclear. V gave up 2 bases and J gave up 0 bases, with 9 bases separating them. CDR1 is LNHDA, CDR2 SQIVND, per germline (reference sequence). CDR3 length equals 15 residues.

This rearrangement joins TRBV15 to TRBJ1-5; 9 nucleotides line up with TRBD1. In germline, CDR1 is LNHNV, CDR2 YYDKDF (reference sequence). V trimming: 3 bases; J trimming: 6 bases; junction bases outside the gene matches: 12. The length of the CDR3 is 17 residues. For the CDR3, the DNA is TGTGCCACCAGCAGGGCTATGGGACAGGGAAGATTTCAGCCCCAGCATTTT. Amino acids: CATSRAMGQGRFQPQHF.

The CDR3 sequence is CASSAMDATNEKLFF. CDR3 bases: TGTGCCAGCAGCGCGATGGACGCAACTAATGAAAAACTGTTTTTT. The V and J genes are TRBV7-8 and TRBJ1-4; no firm D call. V dropped 5 bases and J dropped 0 bases, with 10 bases sitting between them. Germline-derived CDR1 and CDR2 are SGHVS and FQNEAQ. The CDR3 has 15 residues.

This clonotype appeared a few times. V is TRBV20-1 and J is TRBJ2-7; D is perhaps TRBD1 (6 bases). V was shortened by 0 bases and J by 0 bases, with 12 bases between the two germline ends. The CDR3 has 15 amino acids. Germline values: CDR1 DFQATT, CDR2 SNEGSKA (reference sequence). CDR3 coding DNA: TGCAGTGCTAGAGACCGACGGACAGTCTCCTACGAGCAGTACTTC. Amino acid sequence: CSARDRRTVSYEQYF.

The chain carries TRBV18 and TRBJ2-3, with 9 bases matching TRBD2. The V gene end was trimmed by 0 bases and the J gene end by 6 bases; junction bases not matched to a gene: 7. Germline loops: CDR1 KGHSH, CDR2 LQKENI. The CDR3 is 16 residues long. CDR3 protein: CASSPPERGVEDTQYF. The CDR3 coding sequence is TGTGCCAGCTCACCACCAGAGCGGGGGGTTGAGGATACGCAGTATTTT. The variable domain in full, with the rest retrieved from reference TRBV18 and TRBJ2-3, is NAGVMQNPRHLVRRRGQEARLRCSPMKGHSHVYWYRQLPEEGLKFMVYLQKENIIDESGMPKERFSAEFPKEGPSILRIQQVVRGDSAAYFCASSPPERGVEDTQYFGPGTRLTVL.

There are a few counts of this clonotype. This chain's CDR3 is CSARVLRRTGEETQYF. The DNA for the CDR3 is TGCAGTGCTAGAGTCCTTAGGAGGACAGGCGAAGAGACCCAGTACTTC. The chain links TRBV20-1 to TRBJ2-5, with 7 bases aligning to TRBD1. The CDR3 covers 16 residues. Unmatched junction bases numbered 11, after V lost 1 base and J lost 3 bases. Per germline, CDR1 DFQATT and CDR2 SNEGSKA (reference sequence).

In this sample, this clonotype turned up a few times. This chain uses TRBV18 with TRBJ1-1; D is unclear. With 0 bases removed from V and 1 base from J, the gap between germline ends came to 12 bases. Germline CDR1 reads KGHSH; CDR2 reads LQKENI. This CDR3 spans 16 amino acids. CDR3: CASSPPTAERNTEAFF. The DNA of the CDR3 is TGTGCCAGCTCACCACCTACAGCTGAAAGGAACACTGAAGCTTTCTTT.

The V call is TRBV11-2, the J call TRBJ2-3, with TRBD1 identical over 8 bases. V dropped 5 bases and J dropped 2; count of bases not matched to a gene: 21. Germline lookup yields CDR1 SGHAT and CDR2 FQNNGV. This CDR3 comprises 20 residues. Written as DNA, the CDR3 is TGTGCCAGCAGCGACGCCCCCCCCGGGACAGGCCCCTACTCCACAGATACGCAGTATTTT. Translation: CASSDAPPGTGPYSTDTQYF. Full variable domain (missing parts from reference TRBV11-2 and TRBJ2-3): EAGVAQSPRYKIIEKRQSVAFWCNPISGHATLYWYQQILGQGPKLLIQFQNNGVVDDSQLPKDRFSAERLKGVDSTLKIQPAKLEDSAVYLCASSDAPPGTGPYSTDTQYFGPGTRLTVL.

This clonotype was recorded at least ten times. The chain joins TRBV12-3 or TRBV12-4 to TRBJ2-3; D tentatively fits TRBD1 or TRBD2 (6 bases each). The V gene lost 6 bases and the J gene lost 1 base, with 17 bases spanning the gap. The CDR3 has 16 amino acids. In nucleotides, the CDR3 is TGTGCCAGCAGCCTCATCTGGGGGGCCCGCACAGATACGCAGTATTTT. Protein sequence: CASSLIWGARTDTQYF.